The 27 T cell receptor beta chains in this list originate from one sample, sequenced in a study of blood T cell repertoires in COVID-19. Sequencing was performed with immunoSEQ multiplex PCR; in TCRdb, only in-frame clones are kept and a portion is missing. There are about 240,000 clones in the sample; around nine tenths occur only once, and roughly 0.89% lies in the top ten. The sample was peripheral blood. These receptor sequences come from a man aged 30 to 39 with COVID-19, enrolled during active disease.

The V call is TRBV29-1, the J call TRBJ2-7; the match to TRBD1 covers 8 bases. After removal of 7 bases from V and 5 bases from J, the junction contained 7 bases not matched to a gene. CDR3 length: 12 residues. The germline gives CDR1 SQVTM, CDR2 ANQGSEA. The CDR3 sequence is CSGRTGKNEQYF. The CDR3 DNA reads TGCAGCGGACGGACAGGGAAGAACGAGCAGTACTTC.

V is TRBV29-1 and J is TRBJ2-1; 8 bases are shared with TRBD1. Trimming removed 0 bases from V and 3 bases from J; junction bases left unmatched: 4. This CDR3 is 15 amino acids long. Germline assignment: CDR1 SQVTM and CDR2 ANQGSEA. The CDR3 region has the DNA TGCAGCGTTGAAGACCCGACAGGGGACTACAATGAGCAGTTCTTC. It specifies CSVEDPTGDYNEQFF.

This chain links TRBV5-1 with TRBJ1-4, with TRBD1 matching 9 bases. V lost 4 bases and J lost 8; bases outside the gene matches: 12. This CDR3 has 16 residues. Per the germline V gene, CDR1 is SGHRS and CDR2 is YFSETQ. The CDR3 bases are TGCGCCAGCAGCCTCCCGGGACAGGGTGGCCGAGAAAAACTGTTTTTT. This sequence encodes CASSLPGQGGREKLFF. Using reference TRBV5-1 and TRBJ1-4 for the parts outside the CDR3, the full variable domain is KAGVTQTPRYLIKTRGQQVTLSCSPISGHRSVSWYQQTPGQGLQFLFEYFSETQRNKGNFPGRFSGRQFSNSRSEMNVSTLELGDSALYLCASSLPGQGGREKLFFGSGTQLSVL.

This chain connects TRBV28 to TRBJ1-5; D possibly corresponds to TRBD1 (6 bases). With 2 bases removed from V and 1 base from J, the gap between germline ends came to 12 bases. The CDR3 covers 16 residues. Germline V lookup: CDR1 MDHEN, CDR2 SYDVKM. CDR3 DNA sequence: TGTGCCAGCAGTTTACTGGGGGCAGCAAGCAATCAGCCCCAGCATTTT. This encodes CASSLLGAASNQPQHF.

The chain employs TRBV27 and TRBJ2-6, with 7 bases lining up with TRBD1. CDR1 is MNHEY, CDR2 SMNVEV, per germline (reference sequence). V trimming: 3 bases; J trimming: 4 bases; junction bases outside the gene matches: 18. The CDR3 has 20 residues. CDR3 amino acids: CASSFSRPRQGPFGANVLTF. DNA of the CDR3: TGTGCCAGCAGTTTCTCACGCCCGAGACAGGGCCCCTTCGGGGCCAACGTCCTGACTTTC.

V is TRBV3-1 (or the pseudogene TRBV3-2) and J is TRBJ1-1, with 9 bases aligning to TRBD1. Per the germline V gene, CDR1 is LGHDT and CDR2 is YNNKEL (reference sequence). The ends lost 3 bases at V and 5 bases at J; junction bases unmatched: 4. The CDR3 has 14 residues. Written as DNA, the CDR3 is TGTGCCAGCAGCCAGACGACAGGGGGAACTGAAGCTTTCTTT. It translates to CASSQTTGGTEAFF.

The V and J genes are TRBV7-3 and TRBJ2-6; D is possibly TRBD2 (5 bases). The CDR3 sequence is 16 residues long. Trimming cost V 1 base and J 0 bases, with 7 bases left between them. CDR1 and CDR2 (germline): SGHTA, FQGTGA. As DNA, the CDR3 is TGTGCCAGCAGCTTAATGGGGAGCTCTGGGGCCAACGTCCTGACTTTC. This codes for CASSLMGSSGANVLTF.

The chain uses TRBV6-5 and TRBJ2-7, with TRBD1 matching over 7 bases. Trimming at V came to 6 bases and at J to 2 bases, leaving 10 bases not matched to a gene. The CDR3 is made up of 15 amino acids. In germline, CDR1 is MNHEY, CDR2 SVGAGI. The CDR3 protein is CASSSYRDSAYEQYF. The CDR3 bases are TGTGCCAGCAGCAGCTACCGGGACAGCGCCTACGAGCAGTACTTC.

This chain links TRBV30 with TRBJ1-6; D is ambiguous. The CDR3 has 16 residues. Germline V gives CDR1 GTSNPN, CDR2 SVGIG (reference sequence). V was cut by 3 bases and J by 5 bases, with 17 bases left in between. This CDR3 is CAWRTSTPRDNSPLHF. The DNA for the CDR3 is TGTGCCTGGAGAACTTCCACGCCGAGGGATAATTCACCCCTCCACTTT. Combining the CDR3 with reference TRBV30 and TRBJ1-6 gives the whole variable domain SQTIHQWPATLVQPVGSPLSLECTVEGTSNPNLYWYRQAAGRGLQLLFYSVGIGQISSEVPQNLSASRPQDRQFILSSKKLLLSDSGFYLCAWRTSTPRDNSPLHFGNGTRLTVT.

The rearrangement joins TRBV7-9 to TRBJ2-5, with TRBD2 matching 12 bases. This CDR3 comprises 16 residues. V dropped 5 bases and J dropped 3; count of bases not matched to a gene: 7. Germline loops: CDR1 SEHNR, CDR2 FQNEAQ (reference sequence). Here the CDR3 DNA reads TGTGCCAGCAGCCAACGACTAGCGGGGGCCAAAGAGACCCAGTACTTC. Protein: CASSQRLAGAKETQYF.

The chain links TRBV19 to TRBJ2-5; D unresolved. The germline V and J ends were trimmed by 5 bases and 2 bases, with 9 bases remaining between them. There are 13 residues in the CDR3. Germline-derived CDR1 and CDR2 are LNHDA and SQIVND (reference sequence). CDR3 DNA: TGTGCCAGTAGTTCCCAGAAACAAGAGACCCAGTACTTC. It is translated as CASSSQKQETQYF.

This rearrangement joins TRBV10-1 to TRBJ2-7, with D perhaps matching TRBD1 (7 bases). CDR1 and CDR2 from the germline V gene are WNHNN and SYGVQD (reference sequence). V gave up 3 bases and J gave up 6 bases, with 18 bases separating them. The CDR3 totals 15 residues. CDR3 DNA sequence: TGCGCCAGCAGTGAAGCCGGCAGGGGGAGGCGCGAGCAGTACTTC. It translates to CASSEAGRGRREQYF.

J is TRBJ2-6 and V is TRBV5-6; D gene uncertain. From germline, CDR1 is SGHDT and CDR2 YYEEEE. V was clipped by 4 bases and J by 0 bases, with 8 bases between them. The CDR3 has 15 residues. The CDR3 bases are TGTGCCAGCAGCACCTATAACTCTGGGGCCAACGTCCTGACTTTC. Its protein product is CASSTYNSGANVLTF.

The V call is TRBV7-3, the J call TRBJ1-1, with TRBD1 matching over 8 bases. With V trimmed by 5 bases and J by 4 bases, 3 bases remained unmatched. This CDR3 has 13 residues. Germline CDR1 SGHTA, CDR2 FQGTGA. CDR3 DNA: TGTGCCAGCAGCATCGACAGGGGCACTGAAGCTTTCTTT. It yields the protein CASSIDRGTEAFF.

V and J are TRBV3-1 (or the pseudogene TRBV3-2) and TRBJ1-6; 7 positions match TRBD1. J lost 7 bases, V lost 4 bases, and 4 bases had no gene match. This CDR3 is built from 14 residues. CDR1 and CDR2 from the germline V gene are LGHDT and YNNKEL (reference sequence). The CDR3 DNA follows: TGTGCCAGCAGCCCGGGACAGTTAAATTCACCCCTCCACTTT. It translates to CASSPGQLNSPLHF.

The J gene is TRBJ1-1, the V gene TRBV7-3; 7 bases map to TRBD1. The CDR3 length is 13 residues. In germline, CDR1 is SGHTA, CDR2 FQGTGA. With 5 bases clipped from V and 1 base from J, the junction kept 1 base outside the gene matches. Written as DNA, the CDR3 is TGTGCCAGCAGCAGGGGGCCGAACACTGAAGCTTTCTTT. Protein sequence: CASSRGPNTEAFF. Variable domain in full (rest from reference TRBV7-3 and TRBJ1-1): GAGVSQTPSNKVTEKGKYVELRCDPISGHTALYWYRQSLGQGPEFLIYFQGTGAADDSGLPNDRFFAVRPEGSVSTLKIQRTERGDSAVYLCASSRGPNTEAFFGQGTRLTVV.

This sequence joins TRBV30 and TRBJ1-1, with TRBD1 identical over 10 bases. The germline V gene has CDR1 GTSNPN and CDR2 SVGIG (reference sequence). This CDR3 has 15 amino acids. V shed 0 bases and J 5 bases; nucleotides not matched to a gene: 6. CDR3 region: CAWSVPGQGLTEAFF. In DNA form, the CDR3 reads TGTGCCTGGAGTGTTCCGGGACAGGGGTTGACTGAAGCTTTCTTT.

The J gene is TRBJ2-2, the V gene TRBV19, with a tentative D call TRBD2 (5 bases). The CDR3 runs 12 residues. CDR1 is LNHDA, CDR2 SQIVND, per germline (reference sequence). Trimming removed 7 bases from V and 6 bases from J, with 9 bases in between. The CDR3 region is CASNLEAGELFF. As DNA, the CDR3 is TGTGCCAGTAACTTGGAGGCCGGGGAGCTGTTTTTT.

V and J are TRBV9 and TRBJ2-1; 9 bases align to TRBD2. Germline loops: CDR1 SGDLS, CDR2 YYNGEE. J lost 4 bases, V lost 4 bases, and 12 bases had no gene match. This CDR3 is built from 17 residues. The CDR3 DNA reads TGTGCCAGCAGCCCTCGACCTCTAGCGGGGAGTTACAATGAGCAGTTCTTC. Amino acid sequence: CASSPRPLAGSYNEQFF.

The J gene is TRBJ2-5, the V gene TRBV5-1; TRBD2 matches at 7 bases. Germline V gene lookup returns CDR1 SGHRS and CDR2 YFSETQ. CDR3 size: 14 residues. With 4 bases clipped from V and 2 bases from J, the junction kept 5 bases outside the gene matches. In nucleotides, the CDR3 is TGCGCCAGCAGCGGGGGGGTCTTTCAAGAGACCCAGTACTTC. This sequence encodes CASSGGVFQETQYF.

This clone was observed a handful of times. The same CDR3 can be traced to other DNA sequences in this sample. This chain uses TRBV5-1 with TRBJ1-1, with 7 bases that match TRBD1. V was clipped by 3 bases and J by 1 base; unmatched bases: 3. Germline V gives CDR1 SGHRS, CDR2 YFSETQ. The CDR3 covers 14 residues. The CDR3 is CASSSGTENTEAFF. CDR3 nucleotides: TGCGCCAGCAGCTCCGGGACAGAGAACACTGAAGCTTTCTTT. The complete variable domain, with remaining parts taken from reference TRBV5-1 and TRBJ1-1, reads KAGVTQTPRYLIKTRGQQVTLSCSPISGHRSVSWYQQTPGQGLQFLFEYFSETQRNKGNFPGRFSGRQFSNSRSEMNVSTLELGDSALYLCASSSGTENTEAFFGQGTRLTVV.

The V gene is TRBV3-1 (or the pseudogene TRBV3-2), the J gene TRBJ1-6; TRBD1 aligns across 8 bases. The V gene's germline CDR1 is LGHDT and CDR2 YNNKEL (reference sequence). The CDR3 sequence is 19 residues long. Trimming at V came to 0 bases and at J to 7 bases, leaving 14 bases not matched to a gene. As DNA, the CDR3 is TGTGCCAGCAGCCAAGATCTTCAGGCATGGACAGGGTACAATTCACCCCTCCACTTT. It translates to CASSQDLQAWTGYNSPLHF.

CDR3 DNA: TGTGCCAGCAGCTTGGGGGGGCCGAGGGACACCGGGGAGCTGTTTTTT. It yields the protein CASSLGGPRDTGELFF. The chain combines TRBV5-4 with TRBJ2-2; TRBD1 might be the D (6 bases). Germline V gene data show CDR1 as SGHNT and CDR2 as YYREEE (reference sequence). The V gene lost 0 bases and the J gene lost 3 bases, with 12 bases spanning the gap. The CDR3 sequence is 16 residues long. The complete variable domain, with remaining parts taken from reference TRBV5-4 and TRBJ2-2, reads ETGVTQSPTHLIKTRGQQVTLRCSSQSGHNTVSWYQQALGQGPQFIFQYYREEENGRGNFPPRFSGLQFPNYSSELNVNALELDDSALYLCASSLGGPRDTGELFFGEGSRLTVL.

This chain uses TRBV18 with TRBJ1-2; maybe TRBD1 (5 bases). Trimming removed 2 bases from V and 7 bases from J, with 11 bases in between. The germline V gene encodes CDR1 KGHSH and CDR2 LQKENI. The CDR3 is 13 residues long. The CDR3 protein is CASSPGGTGGYTF. The DNA for the CDR3 is TGTGCCAGCTCACCAGGGGGGACCGGTGGCTACACCTTC.

The chain uses TRBV7-6 and TRBJ1-1, with D perhaps matching TRBD1 (6 bases). There are 14 residues in the CDR3. V lost 5 bases and J lost 0, with 10 bases in between. The germline CDR1 and CDR2 sequences are SGHVS and FNYEAQ. CDR3 coding DNA: TGTGCCAGCAGCCCCAGGGGCGTGAACACTGAAGCTTTCTTT. Translating gives CASSPRGVNTEAFF.

The chain uses TRBV10-1 and TRBJ2-2; D might be TRBD2 (5 bases). The CDR3 extends over 13 amino acids. Germline CDR1 and CDR2: WNHNN and SYGVQD (reference sequence). V was pared by 5 bases and J by 6 bases, with 10 bases between. DNA for the CDR3: TGCGCCAGCAGTAGAGAGGGAGCCGGGGAGCTGTTTTTT. This codes for CASSREGAGELFF.

The genes are TRBV12-3 or TRBV12-4 and TRBJ1-1; D gene ambiguous. V was trimmed by 4 bases and J by 8 bases, leaving 14 bases between them. This CDR3 is built from 13 residues. CDR3 nucleotides: TGTGCCAGCAGTTCGGGAGGTTTTTTAGAAGCTTTCTTT. Its protein product is CASSSGGFLEAFF.